This T cell receptor beta chain was captured in a study of T cells after yellow fever vaccination. Template switching with 5'RACE generated the TCR cDNA and added a universal primer site and UMIs. MiXCR, run by TCRdb on the 5' RACE reads, gives a single entry per CDR3 protein. The table includes 180,000 or so distinct CDR3 sequences, roughly 9.6% detected once. The CDR3 is 13 residues long. V was trimmed by 2 bases and J by 0 bases, leaving 5 bases between them. Per the germline V gene, CDR1 is MNHEY and CDR2 is SVGEGT. The sequenced sample was CD8+ T cells sorted from PBMCs, obtained 15 days after the yellow fever booster vaccination. This TCR was sampled from a man between 18 and 29 years old who received the YFV17D yellow fever vaccine. The chain combines TRBV6-2 or TRBV6-3 with TRBJ2-7; D ambiguous. This CDR3 is CASSYHHSYEQYF. Here the CDR3 DNA reads TGTGCCAGCAGTTACCACCACTCCTACGAGCAGTACTTC.